This T cell receptor beta chain was sequenced during a study of T cells in narcolepsy. Study overall: Healthy controls were enrolled alongside patients with narcolepsy type 1 or type 2.

As concerns this clone: As yet, its antigen is unknown.

The V gene end was trimmed by 7 bases and the J gene end by 0 bases; junction bases not matched to a gene: 9. The CDR3 runs 14 residues. Germline values: CDR1 SQVTM, CDR2 ANQGSEA. The table came from immunoSEQ multiplex PCR; TCRdb's copy has only in-frame clones and leaves some out. The table lists about 32,000 clones, roughly 80% of them singletons, with under 5% in the top ten. Study outcomes and limitations: Healthy controls reportedly lacked the autoreactive clonotypes serially found in patients' blood. Autoreactive HCRT-specific and TRIB2-specific clonotypes were marked in same-patient CSF-versus-blood CD4+ comparisons. In some patient and control memory CD4+ samples, autoreactive clones were absent.

This sequence originates from a human donor in good health. Sequencing was performed on memory (CD45RA-) CD4+ T cells from blood. This chain links TRBV29-1 with TRBJ2-7; 7 positions match TRBD2. CDR3 nucleotides: TGCAGCGCTGGGTACGGGGGGAGCTCCTACGAGCAGTACTTC. Its translation: CSAGYGGSSYEQYF.